The clone carrying this TCR beta chain was recorded a few times. Antigen unknown. Germline loops: CDR1 ENHRY, CDR2 SYGVKD. J gave up 6 bases and V 4 bases, and 8 bases lay outside the gene matches. CDR3 size: 14 residues. This entry comes from a study of neoadjuvant anti-PD-1 for oral cavity cancer. Study-wide results and caveats: Higher pretreatment Treg/Th17 ratios tracked higher pretreatment blood clonality.

Clones were read by immunoSEQ multiplex PCR, and TCRdb kept only the in-frame ones, dropping some. The profile shows about 6,700 clones, around 48% of them singletons. This TCR derives from a person between 40 and 80 years old with oral cavity squamous cell carcinoma. The rearrangement joins TRBV10-3 to TRBJ1-2, with TRBD1 identical over 7 bases. The material was tumor tissue, obtained before nivolumab (anti-PD-1) treatment. The CDR3 DNA is TGTGCCATCAGTGGAACAGGGGATACTAATGGCTACACCTTC. It encodes CAISGTGDTNGYTF.